Following are 10 T cell receptor beta chains from one sample sequenced in a study of T cells in Graves' hyperthyroidism and ophthalmopathy. RNA transcripts served as the template for amplifying TCR beta CDR3 regions. In the first-round RT-PCR of the TCR CDR3, the HTBI primer set was used. TCRdb itself ran the multiplex PCR reads through MiXCR, one entry per CDR3 protein. This sample has fewer than 800,000 distinct CDR3 sequences, with about a sixth found just once. Sample: blood. The source of these receptors is a man aged 18-30 years with Graves' hyperthyroidism.

The V gene is TRBV28, the J gene TRBJ1-2; maybe TRBD1 (5 bases). The germline V and J ends were trimmed by 8 bases and 0 bases, with 16 bases remaining between them. This CDR3 has 15 amino acids. The germline CDR1 and CDR2 sequences are MDHEN and SYDVKM. As DNA, the CDR3 is TGTGCCAGCTCACCCGGGGGGGTCACTAACTATGGCTACACCTTC. This sequence encodes CASSPGGVTNYGYTF.

Concerning this clonotype itself: The junction shows a germline mismatch at one end, possibly a read error. The V and J genes are TRBV20-1 and TRBJ2-1; possible D gene TRBD2, 5 bases. Germline V gives CDR1 DFQATT, CDR2 SNEGSKA (reference sequence). CDR3 size: 12 residues. For the CDR3, the DNA is TGCAGTGCTGACGGGGAGAACAATGGGCAGTTCTTC. It specifies CSADGENNGQFF.

This clonotype was seen at least ten times. V usage is TRBV12-3 or TRBV12-4 and J usage is TRBJ2-7; 10 bases map to TRBD2. CDR3 length equals 14 residues. Trimming cost V 1 base and J 11 bases; bases outside gene matches: 8. The CDR3 DNA reads TGTGCCAGCAGTTTAGGGACTAGCGGATTACGAGAGTACTTC. Translation gives CASSLGTSGLREYF.

This clonotype was seen at least ten times. The rearrangement joins TRBV7-3 to TRBJ1-1; 8 bases match TRBD1. With 3 bases clipped from V and 5 bases from J, the junction kept 8 bases outside the gene matches. Germline-derived CDR1 and CDR2 are SGHTA and FQGTGA. The CDR3 is made up of 15 amino acids. The CDR3 coding sequence is TGTGCCAGCAGCTTTGGGACAGGCCTCAATACTGAAGCTTTCTTT. Its protein product is CASSFGTGLNTEAFF.

This clonotype was detected ten times or more. J is TRBJ2-2 and V is TRBV7-9; TRBD1 is a possible D gene (5 bases). CDR1 and CDR2 (germline): SEHNR, FQNEAQ (reference sequence). This CDR3 comprises 15 residues. V was pared by 1 base and J by 4 bases, with 10 bases between. CDR3 nucleotide sequence: TGTGCCAGCAGCTTAGTAGGGGCTAGCACCGGGGAGCTGTTTTTT. It encodes CASSLVGASTGELFF.

The chain couples TRBV19 to TRBJ1-4, with 7 bases lining up with TRBD1. This CDR3 is 13 amino acids long. Per germline, CDR1 LNHDA and CDR2 SQIVND (reference sequence). J was trimmed by 6 bases and V by 5 bases; bases with no gene match: 3. The CDR3 DNA is TGTGCCAGTAGTCTCGGACAGGATGAAAAACTGTTTTTT. Its protein product is CASSLGQDEKLFF.

This clonotype has at least ten counts. V and J are TRBV2 and TRBJ1-1, with 7 bases lining up with TRBD1. The CDR3 runs 14 residues. The germline V gene encodes CDR1 SNHLY and CDR2 FYNNEI. Trimming at V came to 7 bases and at J to 3 bases, leaving 8 bases not matched to a gene. The CDR3 bases are TGTGCCAGCACCGGAGAACAGGGGTACACTGAAGCTTTCTTT. As protein: CASTGEQGYTEAFF. The whole variable domain, filled in from reference TRBV2 and TRBJ1-1, reads EPEVTQTPSHQVTQMGQEVILRCVPISNHLYFYWYRQILGQKVEFLVSFYNNEISEKSEIFDDQFSVERPDGSNFTLKIRSTKLEDSAMYFCASTGEQGYTEAFFGQGTRLTVV.

Ten or more counts support this clonotype. The chain employs TRBV27 and TRBJ2-7; TRBD2 matches at 7 bases. The CDR3 loop spans 15 amino acids. Losses at the gene ends were 3 bases for V and 0 bases for J; bases not matched to a gene: 5. From germline, CDR1 is MNHEY and CDR2 SMNVEV (reference sequence). DNA of the CDR3: TGTGCCAGCAGTTTTTCTAGCGGTTTCTCCTACGAGCAGTACTTC. Translation gives CASSFSSGFSYEQYF.

This clonotype was detected a few times. This sequence joins TRBV25-1 and TRBJ2-1; D is uncertain. Germline V gene sequence: CDR1 MGHDK, CDR2 SYGVNS. The CDR3 covers 16 residues. Trimming cost V 4 bases and J 1 base, with 14 bases left between them. CDR3 loop: CASSASRTESYNEQFF. The CDR3 bases are TGTGCCAGCAGTGCCTCACGGACGGAGTCCTACAATGAGCAGTTCTTC. Using reference TRBV25-1 and TRBJ2-1 for the parts outside the CDR3, the full variable domain is EADIYQTPRYLVIGTGKKITLECSQTMGHDKMYWYQQDPGMELHLIHYSYGVNSTEKGDLSSESTVSRIRTEHFPLTLESARPSHTSQYLCASSASRTESYNEQFFGPGTRLTVL.

The chain couples TRBV5-5 to TRBJ2-7; D possibly uses TRBD1 or TRBD2 (5 bases each). V was shortened by 0 bases and J by 0 bases, with 10 bases between the two germline ends. This CDR3 has 15 residues. The germline V gene has CDR1 SGHKS and CDR2 YYEKEE (reference sequence). The CDR3 loop reads CASSLGDVDSYEQYF. In nucleotides, the CDR3 is TGTGCCAGCAGCTTGGGGGACGTAGACTCCTACGAGCAGTACTTC.